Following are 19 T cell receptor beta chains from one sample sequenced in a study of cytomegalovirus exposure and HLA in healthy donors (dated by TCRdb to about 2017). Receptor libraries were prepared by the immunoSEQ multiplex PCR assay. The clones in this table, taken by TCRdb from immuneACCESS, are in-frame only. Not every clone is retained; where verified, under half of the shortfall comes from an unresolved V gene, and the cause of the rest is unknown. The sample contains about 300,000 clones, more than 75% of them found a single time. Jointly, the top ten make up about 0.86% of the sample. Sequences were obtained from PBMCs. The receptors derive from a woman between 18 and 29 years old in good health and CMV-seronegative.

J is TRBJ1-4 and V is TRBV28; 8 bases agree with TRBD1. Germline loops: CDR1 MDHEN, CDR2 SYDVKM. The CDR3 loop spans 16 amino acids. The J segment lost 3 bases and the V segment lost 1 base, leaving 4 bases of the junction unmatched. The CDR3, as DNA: TGTGCCAGCAGTTTATTCGGGACAGGTGCTAATGAAAAACTGTTTTTT. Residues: CASSLFGTGANEKLFF.

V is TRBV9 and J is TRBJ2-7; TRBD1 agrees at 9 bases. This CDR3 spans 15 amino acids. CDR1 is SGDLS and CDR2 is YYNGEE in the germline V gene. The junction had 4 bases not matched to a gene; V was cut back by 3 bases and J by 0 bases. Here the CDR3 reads CASSAGQGPSYEQYF. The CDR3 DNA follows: TGTGCCAGCAGCGCCGGACAGGGGCCCTCCTACGAGCAGTACTTC.

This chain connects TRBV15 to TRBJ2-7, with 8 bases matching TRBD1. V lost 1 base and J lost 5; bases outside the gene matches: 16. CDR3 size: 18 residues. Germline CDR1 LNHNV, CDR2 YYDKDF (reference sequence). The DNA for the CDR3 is TGTGCCACCAGCAGAGTCAGGAGTTCAGGACAGGGCCAGAACGAGCAGTACTTC. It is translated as CATSRVRSSGQGQNEQYF.

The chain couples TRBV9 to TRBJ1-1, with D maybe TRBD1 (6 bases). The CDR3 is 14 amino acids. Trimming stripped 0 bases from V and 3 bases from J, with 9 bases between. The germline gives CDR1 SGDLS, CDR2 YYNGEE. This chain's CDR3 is CASSVAGDHTEAFF. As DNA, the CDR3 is TGTGCCAGCAGCGTAGCAGGGGATCACACTGAAGCTTTCTTT.

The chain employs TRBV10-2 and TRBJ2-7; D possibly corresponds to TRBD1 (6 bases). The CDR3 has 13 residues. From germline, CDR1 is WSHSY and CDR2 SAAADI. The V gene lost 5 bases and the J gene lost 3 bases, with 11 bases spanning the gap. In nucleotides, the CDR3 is TGCGCCAGCAGTACAGGGACCTACTACGAGCAGTACTTC. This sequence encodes CASSTGTYYEQYF.

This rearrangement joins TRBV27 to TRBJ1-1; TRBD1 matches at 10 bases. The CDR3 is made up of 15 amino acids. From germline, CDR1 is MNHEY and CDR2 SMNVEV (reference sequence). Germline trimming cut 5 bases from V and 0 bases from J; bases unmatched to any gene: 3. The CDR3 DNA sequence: TGTGCCAGCAGTCCCGGGACAGGGGTGAACACTGAAGCTTTCTTT. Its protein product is CASSPGTGVNTEAFF.

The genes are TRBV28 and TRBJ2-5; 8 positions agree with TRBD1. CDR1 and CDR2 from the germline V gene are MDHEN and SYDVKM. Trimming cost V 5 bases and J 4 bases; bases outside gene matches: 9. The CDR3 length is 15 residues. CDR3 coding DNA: TGTGCCAGCAGTGGGACCGGGACAGGAGGAGAGACCCAGTACTTC. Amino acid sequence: CASSGTGTGGETQYF.

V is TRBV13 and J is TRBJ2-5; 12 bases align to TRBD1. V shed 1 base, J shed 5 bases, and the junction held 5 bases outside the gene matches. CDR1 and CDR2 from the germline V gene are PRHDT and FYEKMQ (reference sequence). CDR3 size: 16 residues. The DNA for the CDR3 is TGTGCCAGCAGCTTAGTCGGGACAGGGGGCCGTGAGACCCAGTACTTC. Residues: CASSLVGTGGRETQYF.

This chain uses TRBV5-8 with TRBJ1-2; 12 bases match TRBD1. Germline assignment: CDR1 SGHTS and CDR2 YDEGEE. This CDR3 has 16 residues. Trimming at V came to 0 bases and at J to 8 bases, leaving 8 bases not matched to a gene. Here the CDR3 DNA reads TGTGCCAGCAGCTTGGAGGGGACAGGGGGCGCTTGGGGCTACACCTTC. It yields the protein CASSLEGTGGAWGYTF.

For the CDR3, the DNA is TGCGCCAGCAGCCTGTCTACACAGAGGGACACTGAAGCTTTCTTT. Its protein is CASSLSTQRDTEAFF. The rearrangement links TRBV5-1 to TRBJ1-1; D unclear. CDR1 is SGHRS, CDR2 YFSETQ, per germline. The germline V and J ends were trimmed by 4 bases and 3 bases, with 16 bases remaining between them. The CDR3 spans 15 residues.

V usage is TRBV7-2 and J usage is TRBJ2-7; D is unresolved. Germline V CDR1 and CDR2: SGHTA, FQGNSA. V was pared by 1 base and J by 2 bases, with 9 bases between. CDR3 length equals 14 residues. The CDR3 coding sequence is TGTGCCAGCAGCTTAGGCGCTCATGCCTACGAGCAGTACTTC. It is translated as CASSLGAHAYEQYF. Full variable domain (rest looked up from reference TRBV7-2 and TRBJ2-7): GAGVSQSPSNKVTEKGKDVELRCDPISGHTALYWYRQSLGQGLEFLIYFQGNSAPDKSGLPSDRFSAERTGGSVSTLTIQRTQQEDSAVYLCASSLGAHAYEQYFGPGTRLTVT.

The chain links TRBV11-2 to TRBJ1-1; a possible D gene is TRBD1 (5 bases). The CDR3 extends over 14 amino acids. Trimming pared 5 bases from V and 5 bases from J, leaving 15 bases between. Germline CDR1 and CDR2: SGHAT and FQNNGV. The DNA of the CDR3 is TGTGCCAGCAGCCCCGTGGAGGGGAGGACTGAAGCTTTCTTT. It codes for CASSPVEGRTEAFF.

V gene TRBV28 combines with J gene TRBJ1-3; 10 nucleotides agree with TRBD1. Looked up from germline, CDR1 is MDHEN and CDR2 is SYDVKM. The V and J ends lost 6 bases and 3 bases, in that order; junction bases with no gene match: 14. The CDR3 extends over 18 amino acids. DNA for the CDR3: TGTGCCAGCAGCTACGCGTTTAGGGACAGGGGAATTGGAAACACCATATATTTT. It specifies CASSYAFRDRGIGNTIYF.

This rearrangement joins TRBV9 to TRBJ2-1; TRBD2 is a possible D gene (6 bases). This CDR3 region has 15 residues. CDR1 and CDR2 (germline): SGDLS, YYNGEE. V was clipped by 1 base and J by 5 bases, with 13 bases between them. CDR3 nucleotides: TGTGCCAGCAGCGTACTGGGGAGGTGGGACAATGAGCAGTTCTTC. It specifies CASSVLGRWDNEQFF.

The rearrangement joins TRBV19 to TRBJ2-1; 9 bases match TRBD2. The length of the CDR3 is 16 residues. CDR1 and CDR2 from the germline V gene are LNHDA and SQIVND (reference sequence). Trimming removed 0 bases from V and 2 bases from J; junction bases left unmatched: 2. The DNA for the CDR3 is TGTGCCAGTAGTATAGAGGGCGGGAGGGCCTACAATGAGCAGTTCTTC. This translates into CASSIEGGRAYNEQFF.

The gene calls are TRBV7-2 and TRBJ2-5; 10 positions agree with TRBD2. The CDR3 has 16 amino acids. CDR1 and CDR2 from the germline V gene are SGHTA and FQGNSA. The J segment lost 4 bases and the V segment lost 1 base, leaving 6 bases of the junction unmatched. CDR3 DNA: TGTGCCAGCAGCTTAGAAAGCGGGAGGGCCGGAGAGACCCAGTACTTC. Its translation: CASSLESGRAGETQYF.

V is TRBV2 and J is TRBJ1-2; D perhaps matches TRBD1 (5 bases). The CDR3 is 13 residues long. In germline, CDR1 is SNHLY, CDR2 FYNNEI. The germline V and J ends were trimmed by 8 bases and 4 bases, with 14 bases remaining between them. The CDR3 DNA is TGTGCCAGCGGATCAGGGTCGTCCTATGGCTACACCTTC. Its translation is CASGSGSSYGYTF.

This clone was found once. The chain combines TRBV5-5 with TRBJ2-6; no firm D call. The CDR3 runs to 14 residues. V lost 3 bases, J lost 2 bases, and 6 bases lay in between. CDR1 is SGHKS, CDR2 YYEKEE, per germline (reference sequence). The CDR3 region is CASSSVPGANVLTF. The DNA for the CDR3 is TGTGCCAGCAGCTCGGTCCCTGGGGCCAACGTCCTGACTTTC.

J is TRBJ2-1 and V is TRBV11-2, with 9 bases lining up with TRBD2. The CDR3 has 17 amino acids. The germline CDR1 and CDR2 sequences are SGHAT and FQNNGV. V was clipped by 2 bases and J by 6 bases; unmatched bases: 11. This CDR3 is CASSLRWSAGGGNEQFF. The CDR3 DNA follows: TGTGCCAGCAGCTTACGGTGGTCGGCGGGGGGGGGCAATGAGCAGTTCTTC.